This T cell receptor (beta chain) originates from a study of naive and memory T cell subsets. This clonotype was seen at least ten times. The CDR3 totals 15 residues. Germline CDR1 reads SEHNR; CDR2 reads FQNEAQ (reference sequence). The V end was cut by 0 bases, the J end by 7 bases, with 13 bases between. Adult healthy volunteers gave 2.5 ml peripheral blood for whole-blood RNA. Blood and skin TCR RNA was reverse transcribed with alpha and beta constant primers. Each CDR3 protein is one row after TCRdb ran MiXCR on the 5' RACE reads. The data show tens of thousands of distinct CDR3 sequences, less than 5% seen once.

The sequence was collected from a male donor in good health. The V call is TRBV7-9, the J call TRBJ1-5; possible D gene TRBD1, 5 bases. DNA of the CDR3: TGTGCCAGCAGCTTAGCCGGCGACCGGGGGCAGCCCCAGCATTTT. Translation: CASSLAGDRGQPQHF.